One sample yielded the 20 T cell receptor beta chains listed below, sequenced in a study of T cell responses to AZD1222 COVID-19 vaccine. The protocol was immunoSEQ multiplex PCR, while the TCRdb copy is restricted to in-frame clones and leaves out a portion. This sample has roughly 84,000 clones; around nine tenths occur once, and the top ten carry 11%. The material was peripheral blood, obtained 28 days after the second AZD1222 dose. All receptors derive from an adult who received the AZD1222 COVID-19 vaccine.

The V call is TRBV7-3, the J call TRBJ2-7, with TRBD1 as a possible D gene (6 bases). V was shortened by 2 bases and J by 6 bases, with 14 bases between the two germline ends. The germline V gene encodes CDR1 SGHTA and CDR2 FQGTGA. The CDR3 contains 14 residues. CDR3 sequence reads: CASSLGPGVGEQYF. The CDR3 region has the DNA TGTGCCAGCAGCTTAGGTCCAGGGGTGGGCGAGCAGTACTTC.

The chain links TRBV6-6 to TRBJ2-1; D unresolved. CDR3 length: 15 residues. Per germline, CDR1 MNHNY and CDR2 SVGAGI (reference sequence). With 4 bases removed from V and 8 bases from J, the gap between germline ends came to 18 bases. DNA of the CDR3: TGTGCCAGCAGTTTTGGTGGTCTCTACGTGCATGAGCAGTTCTTC. Protein: CASSFGGLYVHEQFF.

The V and J genes are TRBV5-1 and TRBJ2-5; the D gene is possibly TRBD1 (6 bases). The CDR3 loop spans 16 amino acids. Germline V gene data show CDR1 as SGHRS and CDR2 as YFSETQ. V dropped 1 base and J dropped 1 base, with 14 bases sitting between them. The CDR3 sequence is CASSLSTGQFQETQYF. CDR3 coding DNA: TGCGCCAGCAGCTTGAGTACTGGACAGTTCCAAGAGACCCAGTACTTC.

The sample holds one count of this clone. The genes are TRBV9 and TRBJ1-1; weak D call: TRBD1 (6 bases). V was pared by 3 bases and J by 1 base, with 10 bases between. The V gene's germline CDR1 is SGDLS and CDR2 YYNGEE. This CDR3 contains 14 residues. The CDR3 spells CASSAGQTNTEAFF. The CDR3 bases are TGTGCCAGCAGCGCCGGACAGACGAACACTGAAGCTTTCTTT.

The genes are TRBV7-3 and TRBJ2-5; tentative D call: TRBD1 (6 bases). The V end was cut by 5 bases, the J end by 2 bases, with 15 bases between. The germline gives CDR1 SGHTA, CDR2 FQGTGA. CDR3 length equals 15 residues. The CDR3 DNA sequence: TGTGCCAGCAGCCCAAACCCGGGACAACAAGAGACCCAGTACTTC. Protein product: CASSPNPGQQETQYF. The variable domain in full, completed from reference TRBV7-3 and TRBJ2-5, reads GAGVSQTPSNKVTEKGKYVELRCDPISGHTALYWYRQSLGQGPEFLIYFQGTGAADDSGLPNDRFFAVRPEGSVSTLKIQRTERGDSAVYLCASSPNPGQQETQYFGPGTRLLVL.

V usage is TRBV5-1 and J usage is TRBJ1-2; D call uncertain. With 4 bases removed from V and 3 bases from J, the gap between germline ends came to 16 bases. Per the germline V gene, CDR1 is SGHRS and CDR2 is YFSETQ. CDR3 length equals 15 residues. Here the CDR3 reads CASSDQDGRHYGYTF. The CDR3 region has the DNA TGCGCCAGCAGCGACCAGGACGGACGACACTATGGCTACACCTTC. The full variable domain, in which reference TRBV5-1 and TRBJ1-2 provide the parts outside the CDR3, is KAGVTQTPRYLIKTRGQQVTLSCSPISGHRSVSWYQQTPGQGLQFLFEYFSETQRNKGNFPGRFSGRQFSNSRSEMNVSTLELGDSALYLCASSDQDGRHYGYTFGSGTRLTVV.

The chain recombines TRBV28 with TRBJ1-5; TRBD1 matches 8 bases. The CDR3 spans 16 residues. Trimming took 3 bases from V and 3 from J; bases not matched to a gene: 7. The germline V gene has CDR1 MDHEN and CDR2 SYDVKM. The chain's CDR3 is CASSLGTGGNNQPQHF. Here the CDR3 DNA reads TGTGCCAGCAGTTTGGGCACAGGGGGTAACAATCAGCCCCAGCATTTT.

V is TRBV11-2 and J is TRBJ1-5; unclear D gene. Trimming removed 1 base from V and 7 bases from J, with 8 bases in between. The CDR3 is 13 amino acids. Germline V gene sequence: CDR1 SGHAT, CDR2 FQNNGV. In nucleotides, the CDR3 is TGTGCCAGCAGCTTAGCCGGTCCCCAGCCCCAGCATTTT. Its protein product is CASSLAGPQPQHF.

The V call is TRBV2, the J call TRBJ1-5; no clear D gene. Trimming left V 7 bases short and J 7 bases short, with 14 bases between. CDR3 length: 13 amino acids. The V gene's germline CDR1 is SNHLY and CDR2 FYNNEI. This CDR3 reads CASINGVGQPQHF. In DNA form, the CDR3 reads TGTGCCAGCATAAACGGGGTGGGGCAGCCCCAGCATTTT.

A single count supports this clone. The J gene is TRBJ1-5, the V gene TRBV18; D might be TRBD1 (6 bases). The CDR3 contains 16 residues. Germline CDR1 is KGHSH and CDR2 is LQKENI. V was clipped by 4 bases and J by 0 bases, with 13 bases between them. The CDR3 protein is CASSQGTTRSNQPQHF. The DNA of the CDR3 is TGTGCCAGCTCACAGGGGACAACACGTAGCAATCAGCCCCAGCATTTT. Complete variable domain (other parts from reference TRBV18 and TRBJ1-5): NAGVMQNPRHLVRRRGQEARLRCSPMKGHSHVYWYRQLPEEGLKFMVYLQKENIIDESGMPKERFSAEFPKEGPSILRIQQVVRGDSAAYFCASSQGTTRSNQPQHFGDGTRLSIL.

The chain couples TRBV27 to TRBJ2-1, with 9 nucleotides matching TRBD2. The CDR3 is 16 amino acids. V shed 3 bases, J shed 5 bases, and the junction held 8 bases outside the gene matches. The germline CDR1 and CDR2 sequences are MNHEY and SMNVEV (reference sequence). The DNA for the CDR3 is TGTGCCAGCAGTTTGTTGCGGGGGGGGCTAAACAATGAGCAGTTCTTC. Its protein is CASSLLRGGLNNEQFF.

The gene calls are TRBV30 and TRBJ2-7; D remains ambiguous. This CDR3 is 12 amino acids long. Germline V CDR1 and CDR2: GTSNPN, SVGIG (reference sequence). Trimming removed 3 bases at V and 3 bases at J, with 9 bases between. CDR3 amino acids: CAWSFPGYEQYF. As DNA, the CDR3 is TGTGCCTGGAGCTTCCCAGGCTACGAGCAGTACTTC.

The rearrangement links TRBV7-9 to TRBJ1-2; D might be TRBD1 (5 bases). The CDR3 sequence is 15 residues long. Trimming shortened V by 4 bases and J by 6 bases, and 18 bases separated the two germline ends. Germline assignment: CDR1 SEHNR and CDR2 FQNEAQ (reference sequence). The CDR3: CASSSGGGRSNGYTF. CDR3 in DNA: TGTGCCAGCAGCTCGGGCGGGGGACGGAGTAATGGCTACACCTTC. The variable domain in full, completed from reference TRBV7-9 and TRBJ1-2, reads DTGVSQNPRHKITKRGQNVTFRCDPISEHNRLYWYRQTLGQGPEFLTYFQNEAQLEKSRLLSDRFSAERPKGSFSTLEIQRTEQGDSAMYLCASSSGGGRSNGYTFGSGTRLTVV.

V usage is TRBV7-9 and J usage is TRBJ1-1; 9 bases agree with TRBD1. Germline lookup yields CDR1 SEHNR and CDR2 FQNEAQ (reference sequence). CDR3 size: 14 residues. Trimming removed 3 bases from V and 6 bases from J; junction bases left unmatched: 5. The CDR3 reads CASSLGTGQAEAFF. In DNA, the CDR3 is TGTGCCAGCAGCTTGGGGACAGGGCAGGCTGAAGCTTTCTTT.

V is TRBV6-5 and J is TRBJ2-1, with D possibly being TRBD1 or TRBD2 (6 bases each). The V end lost 6 bases, the J end lost 6 bases, and 18 bases lay between the germline ends. Germline values: CDR1 MNHEY, CDR2 SVGAGI. This CDR3 comprises 15 residues. The CDR3 bases are TGTGCCAGCAGCGTAGGGGGGTGGTCGTTCAATGAGCAGTTCTTC. Translation: CASSVGGWSFNEQFF.

The V gene is TRBV7-2, the J gene TRBJ2-7, with TRBD1 identical over 8 bases. This CDR3 is built from 15 residues. The V gene's germline CDR1 is SGHTA and CDR2 FQGNSA. Trimming removed 6 bases from V and 6 bases from J; junction bases left unmatched: 13. The DNA for the CDR3 is TGTGCCAGCAGTCCGCCCGGGACAGGAGGTGCCGAGCAGTACTTC. This codes for CASSPPGTGGAEQYF.

The V call is TRBV7-6, the J call TRBJ2-2; D not certain. The CDR3 loop spans 18 amino acids. Per the germline V gene, CDR1 is SGHVS and CDR2 is FNYEAQ. The germline V and J ends were trimmed by 4 bases and 1 base, with 19 bases remaining between them. Here the CDR3 reads CASSSLRVEDGNTGELFF. DNA of the CDR3: TGTGCCAGCAGCTCCCTCCGGGTCGAAGACGGGAACACCGGGGAGCTGTTTTTT.

The chain combines TRBV28 with TRBJ1-4; D unclear. Trimming cost V 1 base and J 4 bases, with 10 bases left between them. Germline lookup yields CDR1 MDHEN and CDR2 SYDVKM. This CDR3 is 15 amino acids long. The CDR3 DNA is TGTGCCAGCAGTTTATCTCTCAGGAATAATGAAAAACTGTTTTTT. It translates to CASSLSLRNNEKLFF.

This chain uses TRBV4-1 with TRBJ2-7; a weak D match, TRBD1 (7 bases). The CDR3 runs 16 residues. Germline V CDR1 and CDR2: MGHRA, YSYEKL. Trimming took off 0 bases at V and 7 bases at J, with 19 bases between the two ends. The CDR3 is CASSQDIWQGGLEQYF. For the CDR3, the DNA is TGCGCCAGCAGCCAAGATATTTGGCAGGGGGGATTGGAGCAGTACTTC.

This clone was seen just once. The V call is TRBV4-3, the J call TRBJ1-6, with D unresolved. V dropped 0 bases and J dropped 9 bases, with 6 bases sitting between them. The CDR3 is made up of 13 amino acids. Germline V CDR1 and CDR2: LGHNA, YSLEER. This CDR3 reads CASSQDRTSPLHF. In DNA form, the CDR3 reads TGCGCCAGCAGCCAAGATAGAACTTCACCCCTCCACTTT.